Given below is one TCR beta chain in context. No antigen is known for it. The CDR3 consists of 16 residues. J was trimmed by 0 bases and V by 4 bases; bases with no gene match: 7. Germline loops: CDR1 WNHNN, CDR2 SYGVQD (reference sequence). This sample was included in a study of ipilimumab plus nivolumab after autologous stem cell transplantation. About the study: Median doses per patient: 4 or 5 ipilimumab, fewer than ten nivolumab. The myeloma cohort included high-risk transplant-naive patients and patients relapsing within 3 years of a first autologous transplant. Notes on the study in general: TCR repertoire, Treg phenotype and gut microbiota reportedly support more study of this approach.

Checkpoint therapy with ipilimumab 1 mg/kg began 14 to 28 days after transplant. TCRdb's copy holds only in-frame clones and misses some; the assay was immunoSEQ multiplex PCR. The sample shows 40,000 to 45,000 clones, 90% to 95% of them seen only once. V is TRBV10-1 and J is TRBJ2-3, with 7 nucleotides matching TRBD1. The sequence was collected from a male donor with multiple myeloma. Sequenced material: PBMCs, taken in a trial of ipilimumab plus nivolumab as post-transplant consolidation. In DNA form, the CDR3 reads TGCGCCAGCAGTGTTAGGGGGCCTGGGAGCACAGATACGCAGTATTTT. Translation gives CASSVRGPGSTDTQYF.